Below are 8 T cell receptor beta chains sequenced from a single sample in a study of T cell repertoires in cytomegalovirus infection. Each CDR3 protein is one row after TCRdb ran MiXCR on the reads. The sample has roughly 140,000 distinct CDR3 sequences; less than 25% are singletons. Sequencing was carried out using PBMCs. The receptors were gathered from a human donor in good health (CMV status not recorded). Some clones in this sample may be carry-over from other donors' samples.

This clonotype occurred many times. CDR3: CASSSWREQETQYF. Here the CDR3 DNA reads TGTGCCAGCAGCTCATGGCGGGAGCAAGAGACCCAGTACTTC. V gene TRBV7-2 combines with J gene TRBJ2-5, with 7 nucleotides matching TRBD2. Germline CDR1 is SGHTA and CDR2 is FQGNSA. The CDR3 consists of 14 residues. With V trimmed by 4 bases and J by 2 bases, 4 bases remained unmatched.

This chain joins TRBV29-1 and TRBJ2-1; 10 bases line up with TRBD1. The CDR3 spans 13 residues. The trim removed 7 bases at V and 7 bases at J, leaving 7 bases unmatched. Germline V gene lookup returns CDR1 SQVTM and CDR2 ANQGSEA. CDR3 sequence reads: CSAAWGQGNEQFF. CDR3 bases: TGCAGCGCTGCTTGGGGACAGGGGAATGAGCAGTTCTTC.

The CDR3 sequence is CASSLGQRNTIYF. CDR3 DNA: TGTGCCAGCAGCTTGGGACAGAGAAACACCATATATTTT. The chain is built from TRBV5-4 and TRBJ1-3, with D possibly TRBD1 on 5 matching bases. Trimming stripped 0 bases from V and 5 bases from J, with 6 bases between. CDR3 length equals 13 residues. From germline, CDR1 is SGHNT and CDR2 YYREEE (reference sequence).

This clonotype was seen once. The chain carries TRBV12-3 or TRBV12-4 and TRBJ2-1; 11 positions match TRBD2. There are 13 residues in the CDR3. The J segment lost 15 bases and the V segment lost 4 bases, leaving 8 bases of the junction unmatched. The CDR3 region is CASSYELAGVRFF. DNA for the CDR3: TGTGCCAGCAGTTACGAACTAGCGGGGGTAAGGTTCTTC.

The chain links TRBV28 to TRBJ2-1; D uncertain. Germline values: CDR1 MDHEN, CDR2 SYDVKM. V dropped 3 bases and J dropped 4 bases, with 10 bases sitting between them. The CDR3 is 14 residues long. The CDR3 loop reads CASSFCGKYNEQFF. The CDR3 bases are TGTGCCAGCAGTTTTTGTGGAAAGTACAATGAGCAGTTCTTC.

This clonotype was seen many times. The CDR3 DNA follows: TGTGCCAGCAGTACCCCAGGGGGCGCAGGTGGAAACACCATATATTTT. Translated: CASSTPGGAGGNTIYF. The chain is built from TRBV12-3 or TRBV12-4 and TRBJ1-3; 8 nucleotides match TRBD1. V gave up 5 bases and J gave up 3 bases; unmatched junction bases: 9. CDR3 length: 16 amino acids.

This CDR3 reads CASTQLTQGLEWTEAFF. CDR3 nucleotide sequence: TGTGCCAGCACCCAACTAACACAGGGTTTAGAGTGGACTGAAGCTTTCTTT. V usage is TRBV7-3 and J usage is TRBJ1-1, with a tentative D call TRBD1 (6 bases). Trimming cost V 7 bases and J 5 bases, with 26 bases left between them. The CDR3 runs to 17 residues. CDR1 and CDR2 (germline): SGHTA, FQGTGA.

This clonotype has ten or more counts. The V and J genes are TRBV7-2 and TRBJ2-7, with 11 bases matching TRBD2. Per the germline V gene, CDR1 is SGHTA and CDR2 is FQGNSA. The J segment lost 2 bases and the V segment lost 5 bases, leaving 8 bases of the junction unmatched. This CDR3 comprises 16 residues. The CDR3 spells CASSPSGGSVTYEQYF. The DNA of the CDR3 is TGTGCCAGCAGCCCTAGCGGGGGGTCGGTTACCTACGAGCAGTACTTC.